The 27 T cell receptor beta chains reported below all come from one sample, sequenced in a study of T cells expressing NK-cell markers. Reanalyzing the 5' RACE reads, TCRdb keeps one entry per CDR3 protein, without DNA. This sample carries about 390,000 distinct CDR3 sequences, with around 10% going to the ten biggest clones. Sequencing was done on a sample of blood T cells: a sorted CD56 or NKG2C T cell subset, CD4+ or CD8+ T cells, or bulk PBMC T cells (not recorded which). The receptors stem from a woman between 45 and 60 years old in good health.

The chain has TRBV24-1 and TRBJ2-1; TCRdb designates TRBD2, a call that cannot be tested without DNA. The CDR3 spans 20 residues. Germline assignment: CDR1 KGHDR and CDR2 SFDVKD. The CDR3 sequence: CATSDPVPGLAGSSYNEQFF.

The chain combines TRBV7-7 with TRBJ2-7; as DNA is missing, the TRBD1 call by TCRdb cannot be tested. The CDR3 totals 17 residues. Per germline, CDR1 SSHAT and CDR2 FNYEAQ (reference sequence). Here the CDR3 reads CASSLVSDLSVKGEQYF.

The V and J genes are TRBV7-8 and TRBJ2-1; absent DNA, TCRdb's TRBD2 call cannot be checked. CDR1 is SGHVS and CDR2 is FQNEAQ in the germline V gene. The CDR3 is 16 amino acids. The CDR3 loop is CASSLDERMNNNEQFF.

CDR3 in amino acids: CASLSGTSVDEQFF. V gene TRBV6-1 combines with J gene TRBJ2-1; the D call from TCRdb, TRBD2, cannot be confirmed without DNA. Germline values: CDR1 MNHNS, CDR2 SASEGT. This CDR3 has 14 residues.

This chain joins TRBV5-1 and TRBJ1-2. The CDR3 runs 14 residues. Germline CDR1 SGHRS, CDR2 YFSETQ. The chain's CDR3 is CASSPRTDHYGYTF.

The gene calls are TRBV7-9 and TRBJ1-1. This CDR3 contains 13 residues. Germline CDR1 SEHNR, CDR2 FQNEAQ (reference sequence). CDR3 amino acids: CASSPIAVTEAFF.

The chain employs TRBV5-1 and TRBJ2-1; TCRdb lists TRBD2, though no DNA is available to test this call. The germline CDR1 and CDR2 sequences are SGHRS and YFSETQ. This CDR3 region has 13 residues. The CDR3 loop reads CASLGGSADEQFF.

This chain links TRBV5-1 with TRBJ2-1; the TRBD1 assignment by TCRdb is unverifiable without DNA. Germline CDR1 is SGHRS and CDR2 is YFSETQ. The CDR3 contains 15 residues. CDR3 protein: CASSLRGEFRNEQFF.

The V gene is TRBV29-1, the J gene TRBJ2-2. The CDR3 extends over 13 amino acids. The germline gives CDR1 SQVTM, CDR2 ANQGSEA. CDR3 loop: CSVGGLQAGELFF.

The rearrangement links TRBV3-1 to TRBJ2-5; as DNA is missing, the TRBD2 call by TCRdb cannot be tested. Germline values: CDR1 LGHDT, CDR2 YNNKEL (reference sequence). The CDR3 contains 16 residues. CDR3 loop: CASSFGLAGGQETQYF.

The chain employs TRBV5-6 and TRBJ2-1; TCRdb lists TRBD2, though no DNA is available to test this call. CDR3 length: 14 amino acids. The germline V gene has CDR1 SGHDT and CDR2 YYEEEE. This CDR3 is CASFGVSLYNEQFF.

This sequence joins TRBV2 and TRBJ1-6; the D call of TRBD1 rests on TCRdb alone, since no DNA is present to check it. Germline assignment: CDR1 SNHLY and CDR2 FYNNEI. This CDR3 comprises 15 residues. The CDR3 loop reads CASSETGGANSPLHF. Drawing the rest from reference TRBV2 and TRBJ1-6, the complete variable domain is EPEVTQTPSHQVTQMGQEVILRCVPISNHLYFYWYRQILGQKVEFLVSFYNNEISEKSEIFDDQFSVERPDGSNFTLKIRSTKLEDSAMYFCASSETGGANSPLHFGNGTRLTVT.

The V call is TRBV29-1, the J call TRBJ1-3; without DNA, the TCRdb call of TRBD1 cannot be checked. CDR1 is SQVTM, CDR2 ANQGSEA, per germline. This CDR3 is built from 18 residues. The CDR3 sequence: CSVEVGGIQGSFGNTIYF.

The chain combines TRBV5-1 with TRBJ2-2. The CDR3 consists of 11 residues. Germline CDR1 and CDR2: SGHRS and YFSETQ. The CDR3 reads CASGNVGELFF.

This sequence joins TRBV12-3 or TRBV12-4 and TRBJ2-5. The length of the CDR3 is 14 residues. The CDR3 loop is CASSLNSFQETQYF.

The rearrangement joins TRBV29-1 to TRBJ2-3; the TCRdb call, TRBD1, lacks DNA for checking. Germline lookup yields CDR1 SQVTM and CDR2 ANQGSEA. This CDR3 has 13 amino acids. The CDR3 loop is CSPGTDGGVRQYF.

V gene TRBV19 combines with J gene TRBJ2-5; TCRdb's D call, TRBD2, is unchecked because there is no DNA. This CDR3 has 15 residues. The V gene's germline CDR1 is LNHDA and CDR2 SQIVND (reference sequence). The CDR3 protein is CASSGGEVRQETQYF.

The CDR3: CASSTGQGAGGELFF. The chain uses TRBV11-3 and TRBJ2-2; absent DNA, TCRdb's TRBD1 call cannot be checked. The CDR3 has 15 residues. CDR1 is SGHNT and CDR2 is YENEEA in the germline V gene.

The chain links TRBV6-2 or TRBV6-3 to TRBJ1-5; TCRdb picks TRBD1, but there is no DNA to check that call. Germline CDR1 MNHEY, CDR2 SVGEGT. There are 13 residues in the CDR3. The CDR3 sequence: CASVGASNQPQHF.

The chain couples TRBV29-1 to TRBJ1-4; TCRdb selects TRBD1, and the lack of DNA leaves this call unchecked. Germline V CDR1 and CDR2: SQVTM, ANQGSEA. The CDR3 is 14 residues long. The CDR3: CSVAAGGVNEKLFF.

V is TRBV2 and J is TRBJ2-1. Germline lookup yields CDR1 SNHLY and CDR2 FYNNEI. There are 12 residues in the CDR3. The CDR3 sequence is CASTGASNEQFF.

The chain uses TRBV10-3 and TRBJ2-2; TCRdb returns TRBD1, unconfirmable since there is no DNA. CDR1 and CDR2 (germline): ENHRY, SYGVKD. The CDR3 runs 14 residues. This CDR3 is CAISLTENTGELFF.

Here the CDR3 reads CASSYLAGGDNEQFF. The chain uses TRBV3-1 and TRBJ2-1; TCRdb names TRBD2, which stays unverified in the absence of DNA. The CDR3 is 15 amino acids. Germline values: CDR1 LGHDT, CDR2 YNNKEL (reference sequence).

This sequence joins TRBV28 and TRBJ2-7; the D gene TCRdb calls, TRBD1, cannot be checked with no DNA. CDR3 length: 16 amino acids. Germline V gene data show CDR1 as MDHEN and CDR2 as SYDVKM. The CDR3 protein is CASSSPSGEHLYEQYF.

The chain is built from TRBV12-3 or TRBV12-4 and TRBJ1-4; TCRdb selects TRBD1, and the lack of DNA leaves this call unchecked. This CDR3 has 14 residues. CDR3: CASRLTGRREKLFF.

The rearrangement links TRBV10-3 to TRBJ1-2; absent DNA, TCRdb's TRBD1 call cannot be checked. CDR1 is ENHRY and CDR2 is SYGVKD in the germline V gene. The CDR3 spans 15 residues. CDR3 sequence: CAIRKGDSSNYGYTF.

This rearrangement joins TRBV12-3 or TRBV12-4 to TRBJ1-1. The CDR3 is 11 residues long. The CDR3 loop reads CASSSLVGAFF.